These T cell receptor beta chains were read from a single sample in a study of shared T cell receptors in the human thymus. Here immunoSEQ multiplex PCR was the method, and the copy in TCRdb shows in-frame clones only, minus some. This table holds about 660,000 clones, around 87% found once. The sample was also reused in another study, on human thymus T cells.

Sequenced material: thymocytes. The receptors were gathered from a boy younger than two with a congenital heart defect. Each CDR3 is given with its conserved first and last residue. The D gene is left open where the match is weak. Clone size is stated in some rows and not others, as once, few, many or a class when expanded.

len	d_gene	v_gene	abundance	j_gene	CDR3nt	CDR3aa
16	TRBD1	TRBV28	.	TRBJ2-7	TGTGCCAGCAGTTTAACCGGGACAGGGGATACCTACGAGCAGTACTTC	CASSLTGTGDTYEQYF
16	TRBD2	TRBV13	.	TRBJ2-7	TGTGCCAGCAGCCCCTCTTCGGGGGGTCCGGGCTACGAGCAGTACTTC	CASSPSSGGPGYEQYF
15	.	TRBV27	.	TRBJ2-2	TGTGCCAGCAGTCCCTCTAAGGAGGACACCGGGGAGCTGTTTTTT	CASSPSKEDTGELFF
14	TRBD2	TRBV5-6	once	TRBJ2-1	TGTGCCAGCAGCTCTAGCGGGAGTAATAATGAGCAGTTCTTC	CASSSSGSNNEQFF
18	TRBD2	TRBV11-2	.	TRBJ2-7	TGTGCCAGCAGCTTAGATATCACTAGCGGGACTACCTGGGATGAGCAGTACTTC	CASSLDITSGTTWDEQYF
18	TRBD2	TRBV5-8	.	TRBJ2-3	TGTGCCAGCAGCTTGTGGGGAGGACTAGCGGGAAGCACAGATACGCAGTATTTT	CASSLWGGLAGSTDTQYF
14	.	TRBV28	.	TRBJ1-1	TGTGCCAGCAAGACTCCGGGTACGAACACTGAAGCTTTCTTT	CASKTPGTNTEAFF
14	.	TRBV4-3	.	TRBJ1-2	TGCGCCAGCAGCCAAGATGAGGGGGACTATGGCTACACCTTC	CASSQDEGDYGYTF
15	.	TRBV18	once	TRBJ2-3	TGTGCCAGCCCACAGGGGCTAGCGAGCACAGATACGCAGTATTTT	CASPQGLASTDTQYF
14	TRBD1	TRBV19	once	TRBJ2-7	TGTGCCAGTAGTATAATGGGACAGGGGTACGAGCAGTACTTC	CASSIMGQGYEQYF
17	TRBD1	TRBV4-3	.	TRBJ2-7	TGCGCCAGCAGCCAAGATGCGACCGGGGACAGGGGCTACGAGCAGTACTTC	CASSQDATGDRGYEQYF
13	TRBD2	TRBV10-3	few	TRBJ2-7	TGTGCCATCAGTGACGCCGGGGGGTACGAGCAGTACTTC	CAISDAGGYEQYF
14	.	TRBV5-6	.	TRBJ1-5	TGTGCCAGCAGCTTGGCCCAGGAAAATCAGCCCCAGCATTTT	CASSLAQENQPQHF
16	TRBD1	TRBV27	.	TRBJ2-7	TGTGCCAGCAGTTTAAGGGGTCGACAGGGATCCTACGAGCAGTACTTC	CASSLRGRQGSYEQYF
13	TRBD1	TRBV6-5	.	TRBJ2-7	TGTGCCAGCAGGTCCCGGGACAGCGACGAGCAGTACTTC	CASRSRDSDEQYF
15	TRBD1	TRBV27	.	TRBJ2-3	TGTGCCAGCAGTTTTCGGGACAGGCTCACAGATACGCAGTATTTT	CASSFRDRLTDTQYF
14	.	TRBV19	.	TRBJ1-2	TGTGCCAGTAGTATAGCGGGATTTAGCTATGGCTACACCTTC	CASSIAGFSYGYTF
15	.	TRBV29-1	.	TRBJ2-7	TGCAGCCCCGAAGGACCCCCTGGACAAGCCTACGAGCAGTACTTC	CSPEGPPGQAYEQYF
17	TRBD1	TRBV18	.	TRBJ1-6	TGTGCCAGCTCATCCGAGGACAGGAGTCATTATAATTCACCCCTCCACTTT	CASSSEDRSHYNSPLHF
16	TRBD2	TRBV10-1	.	TRBJ2-1	TGCGCCAGCAGTGACACCGGGACTAGCGATGGCAATGAGCAGTTCTTC	CASSDTGTSDGNEQFF
12	.	TRBV25-1	.	TRBJ2-3	TGTGCCAGCAATCACTACACAGATACGCAGTATTTT	CASNHYTDTQYF
13	.	TRBV7-9	.	TRBJ2-1	TGTGCCAGCAGCTTACATCTCCCACTCAAGCAGTTCTTC	CASSLHLPLKQFF
12	.	TRBV6-6	.	TRBJ2-1	TGTGCCAGCAGCTGGAGAAGGGGGATTCAGTTCTTC	CASSWRRGIQFF
12	.	TRBV2	.	TRBJ1-2	TGTGCCAGCAGTGCGGCGGCCTATGGCTACACCTTC	CASSAAAYGYTF
16	TRBD1	TRBV7-9	.	TRBJ1-2	TGTGCCAGCAGCTTAGACTTGGGACAGACTAACTATGGCTACACCTTC	CASSLDLGQTNYGYTF
13	.	TRBV11-2	.	TRBJ2-7	TGTGCCAGCATGTGGGGGGATCCGTACGAGCAGTACTTC	CASMWGDPYEQYF
18	TRBD2	TRBV10-1	.	TRBJ2-2	TGCGCCAGCAGTCCGTCTAGCGGGAGGGCTACCTTCACCGGGGAGCTGTTTTTT	CASSPSSGRATFTGELFF
12	.	TRBV9	.	TRBJ2-2	TGTGCCAGCAGCGTATCCTCCGGGGAGCTGTTTTTT	CASSVSSGELFF
14	.	TRBV14	.	TRBJ2-7	TGTGCCAGCAGCCAGGGGCTGGGGTCCTACGAGCAGTACTTC	CASSQGLGSYEQYF
16	.	TRBV6-1	once	TRBJ2-7	TGTGCCAGCAGTGAATGGGCGGGGACGATCCTTTACGAGCAGTACTTC	CASSEWAGTILYEQYF
16	TRBD2	TRBV9	.	TRBJ2-5	TGTGCCAGCAGCGTACGTGGCGGGGGGAGACAAGAGACCCAGTACTTC	CASSVRGGGRQETQYF
15	TRBD2	TRBV5-1	.	TRBJ2-5	TGCGCCAGCAGCAATCTAGCGGTAATCCAAGAGACCCAGTACTTC	CASSNLAVIQETQYF
19	.	TRBV4-3	.	TRBJ1-1	TGCGCCAGCAGCCAAGCCGGTCGACAGGTTATGGGAATGAACACTGAAGCTTTCTTT	CASSQAGRQVMGMNTEAFF
16	TRBD2	TRBV11-2	.	TRBJ2-1	TGTGCCAGCAGCTCTGGTAACGGGGCCGGGGGGAATGAGCAGTTCTTC	CASSSGNGAGGNEQFF
19	TRBD2	TRBV28	once	TRBJ2-7	TGTGCCAGCAGTTTATCTGAGGGGACTAGCGGGAGTTGGGGTTACGAGCAGTACTTC	CASSLSEGTSGSWGYEQYF
17	.	TRBV5-5	.	TRBJ2-7	TGTGCCAGCAGCTTGGAGGGAGAGACTAGAGTCGGCTACGAGCAGTACTTC	CASSLEGETRVGYEQYF
18	.	TRBV4-2	.	TRBJ2-2	TGTGCCAGCAGCCAAGAACCCCTCCAGGGAAACAAGTCGAGTGTGCTGTTTTTT	CASSQEPLQGNKSSVLFF
12	.	TRBV28	.	TRBJ1-2	TGTGCCAGCAGTTCAGACAGCTATGGCTACACCTTC	CASSSDSYGYTF
18	TRBD2	TRBV29-1	.	TRBJ2-3	TGCAGCGTTGAAACTAGCGGGGGGGCGAAAACACACACAGATACGCAGTATTTT	CSVETSGGAKTHTDTQYF
17	.	TRBV4-3	.	TRBJ2-3	TGCGCCAGCAGCCAAGAGTTGACGGGAGAAGGCACAGATACGCAGTATTTT	CASSQELTGEGTDTQYF
17	TRBD2	TRBV7-2	.	TRBJ2-4	TGTGCCAGCAGCTTAGCAGTTAGCGGGAGGGCCGGAAACATTCAGTACTTC	CASSLAVSGRAGNIQYF
16	.	TRBV5-1	.	TRBJ2-1	TGCGCCAGCAGCTTGGCACCCAGGGGAGGGGGCAATGAGCAGTTCTTC	CASSLAPRGGGNEQFF
12	.	TRBV6-1	.	TRBJ1-5	TGTGCCAGCACTGGTCAGAATCAGCCCCAGCATTTT	CASTGQNQPQHF
15	TRBD2	TRBV29-1	.	TRBJ2-3	TGCAGCGCCAAATACGCTAGCGGGGGGAGGGGTACGCAGTATTTT	CSAKYASGGRGTQYF
16	.	TRBV2	.	TRBJ2-7	TGTGCCAGCAGTGAAGCGACTCTTACGGGGGTCCGGGAGCAGTACTTC	CASSEATLTGVREQYF
15	.	TRBV4-1	.	TRBJ1-3	TGCGCCAGCAGCCAAAATAGGGGGTCTGGAAACACCATATATTTT	CASSQNRGSGNTIYF
16	TRBD2	TRBV30	.	TRBJ2-7	TGTGCCTGGGATAACCCAAGCGGGGGGATACTTTACGAGCAGTACTTC	CAWDNPSGGILYEQYF
16	.	TRBV4-3	.	TRBJ1-1	TGCGCCAGCAGCCAAGAGCTACTGTGGGGGGACACTGAAGCTTTCTTT	CASSQELLWGDTEAFF
14	.	TRBV30	.	TRBJ2-7	TGTGCCTGGAGTGTTAGACAGGCCTACAACGAGCAGTACTTC	CAWSVRQAYNEQYF
16	.	TRBV11-2	.	TRBJ2-7	TGTGCCAGCAGTTTTAGAGCCCCTGACATGGAGGGTGAGCAGTACTTC	CASSFRAPDMEGEQYF
14	TRBD1	TRBV28	.	TRBJ1-5	TGTGCCAGCAGCGGGACAGATAGCAATCAGCCCCAGCATTTT	CASSGTDSNQPQHF
10	.	TRBV20-1	.	TRBJ2-3	TGCAGTGCTATTGCGGATACGCAGTATTTT	CSAIADTQYF
15	TRBD1	TRBV28	few	TRBJ2-7	TGTGCCAGCAACCAAGGGACAGGGAGAGCGGACGAGCAGTACTTC	CASNQGTGRADEQYF
14	.	TRBV14	.	TRBJ2-7	TGTGCCAGCAGCCAAGCCCCCCTTTTCTACGAGCAGTACTTC	CASSQAPLFYEQYF
16	.	TRBV12-2	.	TRBJ1-4	TGTGCAAGTCGCTTACGCGGACAGTTAGTTTATGAAAAACTGTTTTTT	CASRLRGQLVYEKLFF